A single sample gave rise to the 3 T cell receptor beta chains below, sequenced in a study of blood T cell repertoires in COVID-19. The method was immunoSEQ multiplex PCR; TCRdb's version includes in-frame clones alone and lacks a portion of them. This sample carries 40,000 or so clones, 86% of them seen once, and the ten largest clones take about 4.8%. Sequenced input: peripheral blood. Source of these receptors: a man aged 40-49 years with active COVID-19.

The rearrangement uses TRBV28 and TRBJ2-5; 13 bases are a match to TRBD2. The CDR3 extends over 15 amino acids. The germline gives CDR1 MDHEN, CDR2 SYDVKM. Trimming at V came to 6 bases and at J to 4 bases, leaving 5 bases not matched to a gene. CDR3 sequence reads: CASSLLAGGPETQYF. The CDR3 region has the DNA TGTGCCAGCAGCCTACTAGCGGGAGGGCCAGAGACCCAGTACTTC.

This clone has a single count. V usage is TRBV10-3 and J usage is TRBJ2-3; 9 bases are a match to TRBD2. V was clipped by 5 bases and J by 3 bases; unmatched bases: 6. The CDR3 has 15 residues. Germline V gene sequence: CDR1 ENHRY, CDR2 SYGVKD. CDR3 protein: CAISSRLAETDTQYF. The CDR3 bases are TGTGCCATCAGTAGTAGACTAGCGGAGACAGATACGCAGTATTTT.

The chain uses TRBV3-1 (or the pseudogene TRBV3-2) and TRBJ2-1; D gene uncertain. The CDR3 runs to 12 residues. The germline CDR1 and CDR2 sequences are LGHDT and YNNKEL (reference sequence). Trimming removed 3 bases from V and 10 bases from J, with 10 bases in between. The CDR3 reads CASSHAMPEQFF. DNA of the CDR3: TGTGCCAGCAGCCACGCGATGCCAGAGCAGTTCTTC.